The entry below gives a single T cell receptor beta chain sequence along with its context. The antigen is not known. This sample was included in a study of T cells after yellow fever vaccination. Study findings and constraints: Clonotypes shared by both compartments, CD4 and CD8, made up a small share.

Germline V lookup: CDR1 SEHNR, CDR2 FQNEAQ (reference sequence). V shed 5 bases and J 6 bases; nucleotides not matched to a gene: 0. The CDR3 has 12 residues. 5'RACE template switching generated TCR cDNA, adding a universal primer site and UMIs. TCRdb re-derived calls from the 5' RACE reads in MiXCR, one entry per CDR3 protein. There are a few hundred thousand distinct CDR3 sequences in the sample; less than 20% occur only once, and about 18% lies in the top ten. The clonotype originates from a man aged 18 to 30 who received the YFV17D yellow fever vaccine. This chain links TRBV7-9 with TRBJ2-1; 8 bases are shared with TRBD1. Here the sequenced sample was PBMCs, taken roughly 5 days after the first yellow fever vaccination. CDR3 nucleotides: TGTGCCAGCAGCCAGGGGGCCAATGAGCAGTTCTTC. Protein: CASSQGANEQFF.